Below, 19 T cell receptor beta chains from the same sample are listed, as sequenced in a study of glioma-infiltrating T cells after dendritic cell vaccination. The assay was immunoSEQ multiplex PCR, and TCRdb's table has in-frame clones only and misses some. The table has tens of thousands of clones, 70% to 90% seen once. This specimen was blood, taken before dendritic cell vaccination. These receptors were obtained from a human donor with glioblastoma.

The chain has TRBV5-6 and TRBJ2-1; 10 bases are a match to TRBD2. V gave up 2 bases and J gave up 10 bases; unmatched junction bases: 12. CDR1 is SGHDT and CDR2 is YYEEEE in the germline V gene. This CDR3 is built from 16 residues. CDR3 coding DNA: TGTGCCAGCAGCTTAAGCCTTACTAGCGGGACGGACGAGCAGTTCTTC. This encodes CASSLSLTSGTDEQFF.

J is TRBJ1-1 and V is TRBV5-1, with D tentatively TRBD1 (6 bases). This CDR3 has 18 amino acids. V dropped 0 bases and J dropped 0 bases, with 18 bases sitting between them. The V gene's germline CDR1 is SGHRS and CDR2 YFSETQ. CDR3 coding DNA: TGCGCCAGCAGCTTGGAGCCGGGACACCCAACAATGAACACTGAAGCTTTCTTT. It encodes CASSLEPGHPTMNTEAFF.

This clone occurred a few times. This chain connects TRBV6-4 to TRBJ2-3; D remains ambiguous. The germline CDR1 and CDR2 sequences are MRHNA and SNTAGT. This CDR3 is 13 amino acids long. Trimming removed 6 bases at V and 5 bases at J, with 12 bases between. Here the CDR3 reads CASSPDTGDTQYF. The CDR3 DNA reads TGTGCCAGCAGCCCAGATACGGGAGATACGCAGTATTTT.

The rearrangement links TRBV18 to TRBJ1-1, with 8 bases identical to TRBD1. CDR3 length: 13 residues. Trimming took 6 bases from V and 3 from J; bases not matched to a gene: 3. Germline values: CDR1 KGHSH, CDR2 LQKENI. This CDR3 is CASSQGADTEAFF. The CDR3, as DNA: TGTGCCAGCTCCCAGGGGGCCGACACTGAAGCTTTCTTT.

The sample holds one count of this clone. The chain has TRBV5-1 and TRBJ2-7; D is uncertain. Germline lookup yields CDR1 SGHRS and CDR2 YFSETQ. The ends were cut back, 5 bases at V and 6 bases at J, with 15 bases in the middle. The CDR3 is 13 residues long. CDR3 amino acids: CASSRDWVGEQYF. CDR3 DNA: TGCGCCAGCAGTCGTGACTGGGTGGGCGAGCAGTACTTC. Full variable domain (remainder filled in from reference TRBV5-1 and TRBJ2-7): KAGVTQTPRYLIKTRGQQVTLSCSPISGHRSVSWYQQTPGQGLQFLFEYFSETQRNKGNFPGRFSGRQFSNSRSEMNVSTLELGDSALYLCASSRDWVGEQYFGPGTRLTVT.

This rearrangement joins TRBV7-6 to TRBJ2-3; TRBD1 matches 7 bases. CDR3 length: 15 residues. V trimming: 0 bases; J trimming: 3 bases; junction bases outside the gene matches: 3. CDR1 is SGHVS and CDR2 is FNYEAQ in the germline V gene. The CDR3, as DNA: TGTGCCAGCAGCTTAGCCCCGGGACAGACAGATACGCAGTATTTT. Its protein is CASSLAPGQTDTQYF. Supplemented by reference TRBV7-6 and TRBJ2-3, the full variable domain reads GAGVSQSPRYKVTKRGQDVALRCDPISGHVSLYWYRQALGQGPEFLTYFNYEAQQDKSGLPNDRFSAERPEGSISTLTIQRTEQRDSAMYRCASSLAPGQTDTQYFGPGTRLTVL.

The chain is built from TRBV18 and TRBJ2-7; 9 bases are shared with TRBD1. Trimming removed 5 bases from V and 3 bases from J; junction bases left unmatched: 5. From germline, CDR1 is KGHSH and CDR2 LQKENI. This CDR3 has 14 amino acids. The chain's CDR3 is CASSLGQGIYEQYF. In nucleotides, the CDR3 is TGTGCCAGCTCATTGGGACAGGGTATCTACGAGCAGTACTTC. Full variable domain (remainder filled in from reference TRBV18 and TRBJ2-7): NAGVMQNPRHLVRRRGQEARLRCSPMKGHSHVYWYRQLPEEGLKFMVYLQKENIIDESGMPKERFSAEFPKEGPSILRIQQVVRGDSAAYFCASSLGQGIYEQYFGPGTRLTVT.

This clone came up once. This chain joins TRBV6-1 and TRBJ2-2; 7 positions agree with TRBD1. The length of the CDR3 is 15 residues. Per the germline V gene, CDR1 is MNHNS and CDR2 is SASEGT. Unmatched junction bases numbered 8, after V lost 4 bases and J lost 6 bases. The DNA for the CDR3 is TGTGCCAGCAGTGGAAGGACAGGTTCCCCCGGGGAGCTGTTTTTT. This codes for CASSGRTGSPGELFF.

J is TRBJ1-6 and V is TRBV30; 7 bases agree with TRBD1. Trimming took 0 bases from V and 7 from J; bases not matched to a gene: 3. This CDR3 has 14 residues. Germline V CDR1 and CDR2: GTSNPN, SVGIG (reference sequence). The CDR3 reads CAWSVDRANSPLHF. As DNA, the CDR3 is TGTGCCTGGAGTGTAGACAGGGCGAATTCACCCCTCCACTTT.

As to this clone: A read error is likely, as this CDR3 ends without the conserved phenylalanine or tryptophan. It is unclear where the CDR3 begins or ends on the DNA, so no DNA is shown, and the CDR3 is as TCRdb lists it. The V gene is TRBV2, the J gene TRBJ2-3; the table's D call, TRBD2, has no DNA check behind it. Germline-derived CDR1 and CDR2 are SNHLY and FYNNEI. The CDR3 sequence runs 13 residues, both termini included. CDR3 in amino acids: CASSAQLAGGLLV.

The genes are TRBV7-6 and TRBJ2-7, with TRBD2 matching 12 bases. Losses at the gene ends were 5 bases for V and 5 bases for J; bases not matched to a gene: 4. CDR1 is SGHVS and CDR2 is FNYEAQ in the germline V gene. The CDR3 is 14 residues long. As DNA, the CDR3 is TGTGCCAGCAGCCCATGGACTAGCGGGAACGAGCAGTACTTC. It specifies CASSPWTSGNEQYF.

DNA of the CDR3: TGTGCCAGCAGTGACCGAACAGGGTATGGGCAGTTCTTC. This codes for CASSDRTGYGQFF. The chain employs TRBV6-1 and TRBJ2-1; weak D call: TRBD1 (6 bases). V gave up 3 bases and J gave up 12 bases, with 15 bases separating them. The V gene's germline CDR1 is MNHNS and CDR2 SASEGT. The CDR3 length is 13 residues.

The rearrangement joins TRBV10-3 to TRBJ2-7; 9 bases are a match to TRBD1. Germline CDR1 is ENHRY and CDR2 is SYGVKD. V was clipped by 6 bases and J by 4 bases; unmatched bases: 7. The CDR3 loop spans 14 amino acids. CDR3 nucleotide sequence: TGTGCCATCAGCCCGGGACAGGGTCAATACGAGCAGTACTTC. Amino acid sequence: CAISPGQGQYEQYF.

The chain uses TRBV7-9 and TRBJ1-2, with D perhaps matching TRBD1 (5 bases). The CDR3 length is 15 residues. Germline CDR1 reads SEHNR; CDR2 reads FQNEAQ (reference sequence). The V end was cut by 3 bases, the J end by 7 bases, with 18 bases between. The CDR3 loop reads CASSFQGSGSSGYTF. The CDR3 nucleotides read TGTGCCAGCAGCTTTCAGGGTTCTGGTTCTAGTGGCTACACCTTC.

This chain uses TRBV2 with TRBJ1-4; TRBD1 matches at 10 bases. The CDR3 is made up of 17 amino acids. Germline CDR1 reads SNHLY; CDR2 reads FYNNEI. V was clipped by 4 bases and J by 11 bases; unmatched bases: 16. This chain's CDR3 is CASSGLRQGADPGKLFF. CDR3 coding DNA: TGTGCCAGCAGTGGCCTCCGACAGGGGGCCGACCCTGGCAAACTGTTTTTT. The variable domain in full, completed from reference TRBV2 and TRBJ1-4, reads EPEVTQTPSHQVTQMGQEVILRCVPISNHLYFYWYRQILGQKVEFLVSFYNNEISEKSEIFDDQFSVERPDGSNFTLKIRSTKLEDSAMYFCASSGLRQGADPGKLFFGSGTQLSVL.

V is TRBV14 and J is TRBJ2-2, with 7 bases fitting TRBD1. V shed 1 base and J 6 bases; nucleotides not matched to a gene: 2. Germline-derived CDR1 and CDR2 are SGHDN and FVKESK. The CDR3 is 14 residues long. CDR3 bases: TGTGCCAGCAGCCAAGTTCAGGGGGCCGGGGAGCTGTTTTTT. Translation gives CASSQVQGAGELFF.

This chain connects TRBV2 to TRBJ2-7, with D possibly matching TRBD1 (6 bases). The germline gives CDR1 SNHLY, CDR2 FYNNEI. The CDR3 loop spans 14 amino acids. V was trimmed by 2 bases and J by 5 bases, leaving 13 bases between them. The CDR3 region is CASSERTGTNEQYF. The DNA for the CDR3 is TGTGCCAGCAGTGAACGTACAGGGACCAACGAGCAGTACTTC.

CDR3 sequence reads: CASSMVGVQPQHF. In DNA form, the CDR3 reads TGTGCCAGTAGTATGGTAGGAGTTCAGCCCCAGCATTTT. The chain has TRBV19 and TRBJ1-5, with D uncertain. CDR1 and CDR2 from the germline V gene are LNHDA and SQIVND (reference sequence). The V gene lost 3 bases and the J gene lost 6 bases, with 9 bases spanning the gap. The CDR3 is 13 residues long.

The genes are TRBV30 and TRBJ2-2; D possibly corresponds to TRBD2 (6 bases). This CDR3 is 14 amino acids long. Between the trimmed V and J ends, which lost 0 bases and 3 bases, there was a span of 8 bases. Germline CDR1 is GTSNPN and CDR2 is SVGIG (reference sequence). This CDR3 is CAWSVLAYTGELFF. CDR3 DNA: TGTGCCTGGAGTGTACTAGCCTACACCGGGGAGCTGTTTTTT.